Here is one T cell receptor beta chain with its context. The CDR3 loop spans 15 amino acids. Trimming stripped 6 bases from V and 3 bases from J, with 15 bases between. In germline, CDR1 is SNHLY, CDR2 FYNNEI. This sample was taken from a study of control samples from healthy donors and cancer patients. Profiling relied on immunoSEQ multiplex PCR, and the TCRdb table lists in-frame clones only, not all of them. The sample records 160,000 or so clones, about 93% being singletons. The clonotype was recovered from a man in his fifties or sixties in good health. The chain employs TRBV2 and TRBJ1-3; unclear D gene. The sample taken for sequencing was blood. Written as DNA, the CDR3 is TGTGCCAGCAGGATCGATCTCGCGGGTGGAAACACCATATATTTT. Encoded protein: CASRIDLAGGNTIYF.